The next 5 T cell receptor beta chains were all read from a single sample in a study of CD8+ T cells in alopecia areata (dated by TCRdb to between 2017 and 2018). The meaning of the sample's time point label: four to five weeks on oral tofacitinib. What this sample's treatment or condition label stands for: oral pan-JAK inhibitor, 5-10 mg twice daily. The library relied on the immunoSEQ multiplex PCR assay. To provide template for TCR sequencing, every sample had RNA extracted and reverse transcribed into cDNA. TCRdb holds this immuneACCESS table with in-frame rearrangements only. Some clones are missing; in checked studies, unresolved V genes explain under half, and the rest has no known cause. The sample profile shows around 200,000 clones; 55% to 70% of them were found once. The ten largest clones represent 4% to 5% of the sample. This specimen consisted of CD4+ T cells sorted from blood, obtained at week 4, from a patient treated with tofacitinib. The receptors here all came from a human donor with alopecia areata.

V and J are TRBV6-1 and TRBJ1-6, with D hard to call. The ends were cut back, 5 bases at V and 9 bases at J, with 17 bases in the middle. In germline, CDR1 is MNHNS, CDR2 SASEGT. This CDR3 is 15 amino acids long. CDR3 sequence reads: CASSFPPRTGSPLHF. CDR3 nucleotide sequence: TGTGCCAGCAGTTTCCCCCCTCGTACGGGTTCACCCCTCCACTTT.

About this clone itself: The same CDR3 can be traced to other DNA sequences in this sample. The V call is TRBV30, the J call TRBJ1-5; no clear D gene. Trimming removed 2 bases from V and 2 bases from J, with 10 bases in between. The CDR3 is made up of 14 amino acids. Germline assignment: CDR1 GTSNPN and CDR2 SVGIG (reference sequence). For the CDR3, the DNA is TGTGCCTGGAGTCCAGGTGGCGGCAATCAGCCCCAGCATTTT. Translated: CAWSPGGGNQPQHF.

CDR3 bases: TGTGCCAGCAGCAACAGACTAGCGGGGGGAGGAGAGACCCAGTACTTC. It translates to CASSNRLAGGGETQYF. The chain recombines TRBV7-8 with TRBJ2-5; TRBD2 matches 13 bases. J gave up 4 bases and V 5 bases, and 7 bases lay outside the gene matches. This CDR3 is built from 16 residues. Germline loops: CDR1 SGHVS, CDR2 FQNEAQ.

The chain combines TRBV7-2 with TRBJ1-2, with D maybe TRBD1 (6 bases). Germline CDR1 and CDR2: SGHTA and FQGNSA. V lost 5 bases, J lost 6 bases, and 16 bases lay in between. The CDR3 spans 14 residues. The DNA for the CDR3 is TGTGCCAGCAGCCCTAGCGCGGGGGCCAATGGCTACACCTTC. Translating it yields CASSPSAGANGYTF.

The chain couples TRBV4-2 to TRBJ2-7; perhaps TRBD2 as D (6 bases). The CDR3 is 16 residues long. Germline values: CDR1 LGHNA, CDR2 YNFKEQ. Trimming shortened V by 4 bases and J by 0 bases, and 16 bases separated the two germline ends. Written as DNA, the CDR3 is TGTGCCAGCAGCCCCTCCGGGACTGTGAGCTCCTACGAGCAGTACTTC. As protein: CASSPSGTVSSYEQYF.